These 2 T cell receptor beta chains were sequenced from one sample in a study of CD8+ T cells in alopecia areata. The treatment denotes: oral pan-JAK inhibitor, 5-10 mg twice daily. Peripheral blood and lesional scalp punch biopsies came from alopecia areata patients. Extracted from the samples, RNA was reverse transcribed into cDNA to serve as the sequencing template. Produced via immunoSEQ multiplex PCR; TCRdb's table is partial and in-frame only. The top ten clones hold 16% of a sample with under 7,500 clones, about two thirds of them seen once. Material: skin, obtained at week 4, from a patient treated with tofacitinib. The source is a human donor with alopecia areata.

This clone is large within its sample. This chain uses TRBV7-9 with TRBJ2-7; TRBD1 agrees at 8 bases. The CDR3 runs to 16 residues. Trimming removed 2 bases from V and 0 bases from J; junction bases left unmatched: 6. Germline-derived CDR1 and CDR2 are SEHNR and FQNEAQ (reference sequence). The CDR3 protein is CASSLIGQGGSYEQYF. The CDR3 nucleotides read TGTGCCAGCAGCTTAATCGGACAGGGAGGCTCCTACGAGCAGTACTTC.

The rearrangement joins TRBV4-1 to TRBJ2-2, with 8 bases identical to TRBD1. The CDR3 covers 17 residues. Per germline, CDR1 MGHRA and CDR2 YSYEKL. V trimming: 6 bases; J trimming: 7 bases; junction bases outside the gene matches: 16. The chain's CDR3 is CASRTDRGIYSSGELFF. The CDR3 bases are TGCGCCAGCAGGACTGACAGGGGAATTTATTCGAGCGGGGAGCTGTTTTTT.